This T cell receptor beta chain was observed in a study of OX40 agonist ivuxolimab in advanced cancers. Deletions cut 3 bases from V and 7 bases from J, with 10 bases between. CDR3 length: 12 residues. Per germline, CDR1 SGDLS and CDR2 YYNGEE. Profiling relied on immunoSEQ multiplex PCR, and the TCRdb table lists in-frame clones only, not all of them. Of about 60,000 clones listed, around 87% were seen once; the top ten hold 3.9%. Regarding this clone: Its cognate antigen is unknown.

The study, taken as a whole, reports: Both CD4+ and CD8+ T cell populations in blood had undergone clonal expansion by week 6 at 0.1 to 3.0 mg/kg.

The chain uses TRBV9 and TRBJ1-2; D gene uncertain. The origin of this receptor is an adult with an advanced solid tumor such as melanoma, head and neck, liver or kidney cancer. The input for sequencing was CD4+ or CD8+ T cells sorted from blood, taken in a trial of the OX40 agonist ivuxolimab. The DNA of the CDR3 is TGTGCCAGCAGCGCTCATGAGGGTGGCTACACCTTC. The encoded protein is CASSAHEGGYTF.